This T cell receptor (beta chain) appears in the sequencing data of a study of blood T cell repertoires in COVID-19. In the source study's methods: Reference gene primers were amplified, and this amplification served to estimate nucleated cell counts. Generated by immunoSEQ multiplex PCR, the TCRdb table keeps only in-frame clones and is missing some. D and trimming were read from the DNA, whereas the V and J calls and clone size are those reported in that table. The table records 100,000 to 150,000 clones, less than 90% of them present only once. Trimming took off 3 bases at V and 9 bases at J, with 15 bases between the two ends. CDR3 length: 14 residues. CDR1 SGHDN and CDR2 FVKESK come from the germline V gene.

Sequencing input: peripheral blood. The origin of this receptor is an elderly man with active or convalescent COVID-19. The rearrangement links TRBV14 to TRBJ2-1; tentatively, D is TRBD2 (5 bases). Here the CDR3 reads CASSHFGSRGEQFF. Written as DNA, the CDR3 is TGTGCCAGCAGCCACTTCGGTAGCCGGGGTGAGCAGTTCTTC. Combining the CDR3 with reference TRBV14 and TRBJ2-1 gives the whole variable domain EAGVTQFPSHSVIEKGQTVTLRCDPISGHDNLYWYRRVMGKEIKFLLHFVKESKQDESGMPNNRFLAERTGGTYSTLKVQPAELEDSGVYFCASSHFGSRGEQFFGPGTRLTVL.